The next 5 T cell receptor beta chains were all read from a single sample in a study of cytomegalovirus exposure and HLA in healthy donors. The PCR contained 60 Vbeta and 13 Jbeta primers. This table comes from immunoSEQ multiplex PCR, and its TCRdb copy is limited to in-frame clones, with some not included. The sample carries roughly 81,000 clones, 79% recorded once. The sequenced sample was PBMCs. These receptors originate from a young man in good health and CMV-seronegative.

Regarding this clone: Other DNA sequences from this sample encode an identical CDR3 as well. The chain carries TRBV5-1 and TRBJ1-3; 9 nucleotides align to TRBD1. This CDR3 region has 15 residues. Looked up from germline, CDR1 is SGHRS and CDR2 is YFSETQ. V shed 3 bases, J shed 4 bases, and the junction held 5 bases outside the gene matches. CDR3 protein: CASSSGTGSGNTIYF. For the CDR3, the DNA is TGCGCCAGCAGCTCCGGGACAGGGTCAGGAAACACCATATATTTT.

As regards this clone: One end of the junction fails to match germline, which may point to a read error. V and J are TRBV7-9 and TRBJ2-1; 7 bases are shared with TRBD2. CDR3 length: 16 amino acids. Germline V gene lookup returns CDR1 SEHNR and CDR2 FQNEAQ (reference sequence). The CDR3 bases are TGTTCCAGCAGCGTCCAACGGACTAGTAAGGATAATGAGCAGTTCTTC. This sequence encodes CSSSVQRTSKDNEQFF.

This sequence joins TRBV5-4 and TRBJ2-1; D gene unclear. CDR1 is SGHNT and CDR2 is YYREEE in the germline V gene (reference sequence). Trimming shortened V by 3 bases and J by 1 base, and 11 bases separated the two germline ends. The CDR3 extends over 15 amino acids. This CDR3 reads CASSSLDGSYNEQFF. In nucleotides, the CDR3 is TGTGCCAGCAGCTCCCTAGACGGGTCCTACAATGAGCAGTTCTTC.

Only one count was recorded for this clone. CDR3 loop: CASSFQGAKGQPQHF. For the CDR3, the DNA is TGTGCCAGCAGTTTCCAGGGGGCGAAGGGGCAGCCCCAGCATTTT. This chain uses TRBV6-5 with TRBJ1-5, with 8 nucleotides matching TRBD1. CDR1 is MNHEY and CDR2 is SVGAGI in the germline V gene. The V and J ends lost 4 bases and 7 bases, in that order; junction bases with no gene match: 9. The CDR3 is 15 amino acids.

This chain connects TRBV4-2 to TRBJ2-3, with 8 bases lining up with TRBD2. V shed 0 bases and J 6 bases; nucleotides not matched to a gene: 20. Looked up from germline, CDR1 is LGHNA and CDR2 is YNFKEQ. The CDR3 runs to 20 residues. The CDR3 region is CASSQDIGPRVRGGRDTQYF. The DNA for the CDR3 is TGTGCCAGCAGCCAAGATATCGGTCCACGTGTCCGGGGGGGCCGGGATACGCAGTATTTT.